The rows below give T cell receptor beta chains drawn from one sample of a study of PD-1 blockade in classical Hodgkin lymphoma. Sequencing was performed with immunoSEQ multiplex PCR; in TCRdb, only in-frame clones are kept and a portion is missing. The profile shows about 40,000 clones, 85% to 90% of them singletons. The specimen was peripheral blood mononuclear cells (PBMCs), collected at baseline. These receptors were taken from a human donor with classical Hodgkin lymphoma. The CDR3 runs from the conserved cysteine through the conserved F or W. D genes are given only for firm matches. Size tells how often a clone was seen (once, few, many) or the class of an expanded clone, and some rows leave it out.

TGTGCCATCCCTTCTGGGACAGGGCTTGCTGGAAACACCATATATTTT	CAIPSGTGLAGNTIYF	TRBV2	TRBJ1-3	TRBD1	-
TGCGCCAGCAGCCCTACGGGACAGGGCCGTGAAAAACTGTTTTTT	CASSPTGQGREKLFF	TRBV5-1	TRBJ1-4	TRBD1	-
TGTGCCAGCAGCTTAGTCGGAAAGGACATAAACTACGAGCAGTACTTC	CASSLVGKDINYEQYF	TRBV5-4	TRBJ2-7	-	once
TGTGCCAGCAGCTTATGGCCGAGGCGAGATTACGAGCAGTGCTTC	CASSLWPRRDYEQCF	TRBV7-9	TRBJ2-7	-	-
TGTGCCAGCAGCTCCCGAATCGGGGAGCTGTTTTTT	CASSSRIGELFF	TRBV7-9	TRBJ2-2	-	-
TGTGCCACCAGTAGGGCCTCAGCTAACTATGGCTACACCTTC	CATSRASANYGYTF	TRBV15	TRBJ1-2	-	-
TGTGCCAGCACCGGGAGCAACACCGGGGAGCTGTTTTTT	CASTGSNTGELFF	TRBV9	TRBJ2-2	-	few
TGTGCCAGCAGCCCCTCGGGGGGAGGGAACACTGAAGCTTTCTTT	CASSPSGGGNTEAFF	TRBV7-3	TRBJ1-1	-	-
TGTGCCAGCAGCCCCGGGACTTCCTACAATGAGCAGTTCTTC	CASSPGTSYNEQFF	TRBV5-6	TRBJ2-1	-	-
TGTGCCAGCTCATCTTGGACAGTGAACACTGAAGCTTTCTTT	CASSSWTVNTEAFF	TRBV18	TRBJ1-1	-	-
TGTGCCAGCAGTTTAATACAGGTGCGGTATGAAGCTTTCTTT	CASSLIQVRYEAFF	TRBV28	TRBJ1-1	-	-
TGTGCCAGCATCGGCCCAGGGGGGGACCAAGAGACCCAGTACTTC	CASIGPGGDQETQYF	TRBV5-4	TRBJ2-5	-	-
TGCGCCACTCAACCAGCGGGAGGAGCATACAATGAGCAGTTCTTC	CATQPAGGAYNEQFF	TRBV5-1	TRBJ2-1	TRBD2	few
TGTGCCAGCATGGGGGGCGTGAATTCACCCCTCCACTTT	CASMGGVNSPLHF	TRBV6-1	TRBJ1-6	-	-
TGTGCCAGCAGCCAAGACAAACGCGTTCTCCAGCCCCATCTCTACGAGCAGTACTTC	CASSQDKRVLQPHLYEQYF	TRBV4-2	TRBJ2-7	-	-
TGTGCCAGCAGCGTAGGACTAGCGGGTTCCGTACCCTACGAGCAGTACTTC	CASSVGLAGSVPYEQYF	TRBV7-7	TRBJ2-7	TRBD2	-
TGTGCCAGCAGCTTAGCTTCCTATGGCTACACCTTC	CASSLASYGYTF	TRBV11-2	TRBJ1-2	-	-
TGTGCCATCAGTGCCCTGAATCAGCCCCAGCATTTT	CAISALNQPQHF	TRBV10-3	TRBJ1-5	-	few
TGTGCCAGCAGGTCCCACCGAGCGGGGGGGAGCACAGATACGCAGTATTTT	CASRSHRAGGSTDTQYF	TRBV7-3	TRBJ2-3	TRBD2	-
TGTGCCAGCCCTAAGACGGGACAGGGAATGAATGGCTACACCTTC	CASPKTGQGMNGYTF	TRBV6-5	TRBJ1-2	TRBD1	-
TGTGCCAGTCGACTAGCGGGTTGGACAGATACGCAGTATTTT	CASRLAGWTDTQYF	TRBV19	TRBJ2-3	TRBD2	-
TGTGCCAGCAGTTTAAGTCTAGCGGGACCCTACGAGCAGTACTTC	CASSLSLAGPYEQYF	TRBV27	TRBJ2-7	TRBD2	-
TGTGCCAGCAGCTTAGGAGGAAGGGAGACCCAGTACTTC	CASSLGGRETQYF	TRBV7-2	TRBJ2-5	-	-
TGTGCCAGCAGCCCCCCCTTGGCAGGGGGCAGCGAGCAGTACTTC	CASSPPLAGGSEQYF	TRBV6-5	TRBJ2-7	TRBD1	once
TGTGCCAGCTCACCACCGAAGACAGGCACGAACACTGAAGCTTTCTTT	CASSPPKTGTNTEAFF	TRBV18	TRBJ1-1	-	-
TGTGCCAGCTCACCATTGCTCGCGGGGGTCCATGGCTACACCTTC	CASSPLLAGVHGYTF	TRBV18	TRBJ1-2	-	-
TGTGCCAGCAGTTACACACGGACAGGGACGGAGACCCAGTACTTC	CASSYTRTGTETQYF	TRBV6-6	TRBJ2-5	TRBD1	-
TGTGCCAGCAGCTACAGGGTGGGGAACACTGAAGCTTTCTTT	CASSYRVGNTEAFF	TRBV7-2	TRBJ1-1	-	-
TGTGCCAGCAGTTACGGGACACCGACAGATACGCAGTATTTT	CASSYGTPTDTQYF	TRBV6-5	TRBJ2-3	-	-
TGTGCCAGCAGTGAACCCCTCGGCCTGGGGGGGGGAGAGACCCAGTACTTC	CASSEPLGLGGGETQYF	TRBV25-1	TRBJ2-5	TRBD2	-
TGTGCCAGCAGTTCAACGACAGATAACAACTATGGCTACACCTTC	CASSSTTDNNYGYTF	TRBV6-5	TRBJ1-2	-	-
TGTGCCAGCAGCAGGGGACTAGCGCGAGACGATGAGCAGTTCTTC	CASSRGLARDDEQFF	TRBV27	TRBJ2-1	TRBD2	few
TGTGCCATCAAGGGGGAGATATCACCCCTCCACTTT	CAIKGEISPLHF	TRBV10-3	TRBJ1-6	-	-
TGTGCCAGCAGTCCCCGGGATGAGCAGTTCTTC	CASSPRDEQFF	TRBV28	TRBJ2-1	-	-
TGTGCCAGCAGCCCGGGGAGTAGCGGGACCCCCTACGAGCAGTACTTC	CASSPGSSGTPYEQYF	TRBV5-4	TRBJ2-7	TRBD2	-
TGTGCCAGCTCACCACCTCCTTCCAGCGGGAGAAATTACGAGCAGTACTTC	CASSPPPSSGRNYEQYF	TRBV18	TRBJ2-7	TRBD2	-
TGTGCCAGCAGCTTAGGGGTCGGGCAGCGGGGAGACACCATATATTTT	CASSLGVGQRGDTIYF	TRBV7-2	TRBJ1-3	-	-
TGTGCCAGCAGTGAAGTTCGACTAGCGGCCTACGAGCAGTACTTC	CASSEVRLAAYEQYF	TRBV2	TRBJ2-7	TRBD2	-
TGTGCCAGTAGTAGGACGGGAGGCAACACAGATACGCAGTATTTT	CASSRTGGNTDTQYF	TRBV19	TRBJ2-3	TRBD2	-
TGTGCCAGCAGTGAATGGGGGGCAGGGTACACCGGGGAGCTGTTTTTT	CASSEWGAGYTGELFF	TRBV25-1	TRBJ2-2	-	-